This TCR beta chain was recovered during a study of post-analysis software for immune sequencing data. With regard to this clonotype: Its antigen is currently unknown.

Unique molecular identifiers tagged the TCR beta cDNA libraries. Approximately 0.5 million cDNA molecules were recovered from an input of about 0.95 to 11 million T cells. TCRdb ran MiXCR on the PCR reads and lists one entry per CDR3 protein. Of 250,000 to 300,000 distinct CDR3 sequences listed, 36% are singletons. Trimming took 4 bases from V and 2 from J, leaving 12 bases between them. This CDR3 comprises 14 residues. Germline V gene data show CDR1 as SGHRS and CDR2 as YFSETQ. General study points: With TRBV5-6, TRBV5-1 and TRBV20-1 included, 4 to 6 TRBV segments were more frequent in patients than in controls. Significantly lower normalized Chao1 diversity was found in patients with multiple sclerosis relative to controls. Same-batch samples co-clustered strongly by F measure.

The origin of this receptor is a girl between 10 and 17 years old with multiple sclerosis. J is TRBJ1-1 and V is TRBV5-1; D perhaps matches TRBD1 (6 bases). Sequencing used blood. CDR3 DNA sequence: TGCGCCAGCAGCGTACAGGGTTCTAACACTGAAGCTTTCTTT. It specifies CASSVQGSNTEAFF.